This is a list of T cell receptor beta chains from one sample in a study of cytomegalovirus exposure and HLA in healthy donors. Measured with immunoSEQ multiplex PCR; TCRdb has only the in-frame clones, and not every one. The table has over 55,000 clones, around 89% seen once. Specimen: PBMCs. These receptors came from a woman aged 25 to 39 in good health and CMV-seropositive. Both conserved end residues are part of each CDR3. D genes are given only for firm matches. Clone size is stated in some rows and not others, as once, few, many or a class when expanded.

J gene,V gene,D gene,clone size,CDR3 protein,CDR3 DNA
TRBJ2-3,TRBV7-7,-,-,CASSLASGITSTDTQYF,TGTGCCAGCAGCTTAGCCTCCGGGATCACTAGCACAGATACGCAGTATTTT
TRBJ2-2,TRBV5-1,-,-,CASSLPGTNTGELFF,TGCGCCAGCAGCTTGCCGGGGACGAACACCGGGGAGCTGTTTTTT
TRBJ1-1,TRBV28,-,-,CASSSSPSTEAFF,TGTGCCAGCAGCTCGTCCCCCAGCACTGAAGCTTTCTTT
TRBJ2-3,TRBV7-9,-,-,CASSYDRRITDTQYF,TGTGCCAGCAGTTACGACAGGAGGATCACAGATACGCAGTATTTT
TRBJ2-1,TRBV5-6,-,once,CASRKKTAGLNNEQFF,TGTGCCAGCAGGAAAAAAACGGCGGGTCTTAATAATGAGCAGTTCTTC
TRBJ2-5,TRBV27,-,-,CASSELLAVETQYF,TGTGCCAGCAGTGAACTACTAGCAGTAGAGACCCAGTACTTC
TRBJ2-2,TRBV7-6,-,-,CASNWGVGDGELFF,TGTGCCAGCAATTGGGGTGTAGGGGACGGGGAGCTGTTTTTT
TRBJ2-5,TRBV6-1,TRBD1,-,CANRQGETQYF,TGTGCCAACCGACAGGGAGAGACCCAGTACTTC
TRBJ2-7,TRBV7-3,-,-,CASSPLSYEQYF,TGTGCCAGCAGTCCCCTTTCCTACGAGCAGTACTTC
TRBJ2-7,TRBV4-1,TRBD2,-,CASSQPTSGRSYEQYF,TGCGCCAGCAGCCAACCGACTAGCGGGAGATCCTACGAGCAGTACTTC
TRBJ1-1,TRBV5-1,-,once,CASSFWGLGTEAFF,TGCGCCAGCAGCTTTTGGGGGCTGGGGACTGAAGCTTTCTTT
TRBJ2-7,TRBV7-9,TRBD1,-,CASTRRDSYEQYF,TGTGCCAGCACTCGTCGGGACAGCTACGAGCAGTACTTC
TRBJ1-2,TRBV14,TRBD1,-,CASSQGTGLYGYTF,TGTGCCAGCAGCCAAGGGACAGGGTTATATGGCTACACCTTC
TRBJ2-1,TRBV15,TRBD2,few,CATSRGREDYHEQFF,TGTGCCACCAGCAGAGGGCGGGAGGATTACCATGAGCAGTTCTTC
TRBJ2-1,TRBV18,TRBD1,-,CASSQDRGEYNEQFF,TGTGCCAGCTCCCAAGACAGGGGGGAGTACAATGAGCAGTTCTTC
TRBJ2-7,TRBV5-1,TRBD1,-,CASRSGTGSVGQYF,TGCGCCAGCCGCTCGGGGACAGGGTCTGTTGGGCAGTACTTC
TRBJ1-2,TRBV18,-,-,CASSPPGLRESYGYTF,TGTGCCAGCTCACCACCAGGCCTTCGGGAGTCTTATGGCTACACCTTC
TRBJ1-5,TRBV27,TRBD1,-,CASRNRGPLGGPQHF,TGTGCCAGCAGAAACAGGGGGCCCTTGGGTGGGCCCCAGCATTTT
TRBJ2-5,TRBV2,TRBD2,-,CASRGVGLASETQYF,TGTGCCAGCAGGGGGGTTGGACTAGCGTCAGAGACCCAGTACTTC
TRBJ2-7,TRBV12-5,TRBD2,-,CASGPGEGRDEQYF,TGTGCTAGTGGTCCGGGGGAGGGGCGGGATGAGCAGTACTTC
TRBJ2-1,TRBV6-1,TRBD2,-,CASSGTSGSYNEQFF,TGTGCCAGCAGTGGGACTAGCGGTTCCTACAATGAGCAGTTCTTC
TRBJ2-1,TRBV7-6,TRBD1,-,CASSQAGGWGEQFF,TGTGCCAGCAGCCAGGCAGGGGGCTGGGGTGAGCAGTTCTTC
TRBJ1-2,TRBV19,-,-,CASSIPGELANYGYTF,TGTGCCAGTAGTATCCCAGGGGAACTAGCTAACTATGGCTACACCTTC
TRBJ2-7,TRBV6-5,-,-,CASSRTGGGEQYF,TGTGCCAGCAGTAGGACTGGAGGGGGCGAGCAGTACTTC
TRBJ2-1,TRBV9,TRBD1,-,CASSPRDRLNEQFF,TGTGCCAGCAGCCCCCGGGACAGGTTAAATGAGCAGTTCTTC
TRBJ1-1,TRBV10-3,-,-,CAISESGRTEAFF,TGTGCCATCAGTGAGTCCGGGAGAACTGAAGCTTTCTTT
TRBJ2-1,TRBV7-2,-,-,CASSSTAYNEQFF,TGTGCCAGCAGCTCGACAGCGTACAATGAGCAGTTCTTC